Below, one TCR beta chain is given with its context. No antigen is known for it. The entry originates in a study of cytomegalovirus exposure and HLA in healthy donors. Points from the study as a whole: In a later analysis, compared with equally common non-associated chains, HLA-associated beta chains were more expanded.

The ends were cut back, 6 bases at V and 11 bases at J, with 19 bases in the middle. Per the germline V gene, CDR1 is MNHEY and CDR2 is SVGAGI. The CDR3 loop spans 13 amino acids. Healthy bone marrow donors supplied every sample. PCR involved 60 Vbeta and 13 Jbeta primers. The method was immunoSEQ multiplex PCR; TCRdb's version includes in-frame clones alone and lacks a portion of them. The table includes roughly 180,000 clones, 75% to 85% detected once. The TCR was taken from a man aged 18 to 35 in good health and CMV-seronegative. The rearrangement links TRBV6-5 to TRBJ1-1, with TRBD1 as a possible D gene (5 bases). What was sequenced was PBMCs. CDR3 amino acids: CASRRDSLTSAFF. DNA for the CDR3: TGTGCCAGCAGGCGGGACTCCCTAACTTCGGCTTTCTTT.